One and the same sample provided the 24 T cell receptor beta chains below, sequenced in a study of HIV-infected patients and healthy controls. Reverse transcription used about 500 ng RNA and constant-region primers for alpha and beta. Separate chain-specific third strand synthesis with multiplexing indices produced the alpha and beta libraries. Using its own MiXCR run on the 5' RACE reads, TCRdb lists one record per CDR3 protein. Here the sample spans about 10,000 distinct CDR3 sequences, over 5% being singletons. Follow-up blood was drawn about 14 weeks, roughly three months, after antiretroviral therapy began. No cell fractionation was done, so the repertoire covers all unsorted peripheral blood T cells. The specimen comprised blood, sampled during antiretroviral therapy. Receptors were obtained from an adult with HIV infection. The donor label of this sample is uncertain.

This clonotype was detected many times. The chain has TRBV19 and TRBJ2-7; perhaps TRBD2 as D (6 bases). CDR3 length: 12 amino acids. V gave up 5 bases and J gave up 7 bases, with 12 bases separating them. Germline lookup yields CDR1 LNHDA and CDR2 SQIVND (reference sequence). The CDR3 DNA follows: TGTGCCAGTAGTTCGACTAGTAGGGAGCAGTACTTC. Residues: CASSSTSREQYF.

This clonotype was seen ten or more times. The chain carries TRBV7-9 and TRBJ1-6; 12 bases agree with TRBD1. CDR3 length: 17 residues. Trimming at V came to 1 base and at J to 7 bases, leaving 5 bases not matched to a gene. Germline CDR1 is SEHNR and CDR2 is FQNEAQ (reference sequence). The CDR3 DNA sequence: TGTGCCAGCAGCTTAGGGGGGACAGGGGGCCTGAATTCACCCCTCCACTTT. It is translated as CASSLGGTGGLNSPLHF.

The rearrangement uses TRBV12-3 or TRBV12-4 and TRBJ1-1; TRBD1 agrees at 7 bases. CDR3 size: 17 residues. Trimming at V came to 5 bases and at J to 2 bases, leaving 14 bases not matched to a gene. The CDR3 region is CASSTDRITFYNTEAFF. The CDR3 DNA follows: TGTGCCAGCAGTACGGACAGGATAACCTTTTACAACACTGAAGCTTTCTTT.

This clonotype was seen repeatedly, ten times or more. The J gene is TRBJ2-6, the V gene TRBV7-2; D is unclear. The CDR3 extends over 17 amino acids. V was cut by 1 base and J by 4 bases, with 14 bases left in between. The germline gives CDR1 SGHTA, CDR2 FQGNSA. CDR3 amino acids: CASSLGHHQSGANVLTF. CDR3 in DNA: TGTGCCAGCAGCTTAGGACACCACCAGTCGGGGGCCAACGTCCTGACTTTC.

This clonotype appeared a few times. This chain's CDR3 is CASRPTGRNQPQHF. CDR3 sequence (DNA): TGTGCCAGCAGACCCACAGGGCGCAATCAGCCCCAGCATTTT. The V call is TRBV6-5, the J call TRBJ1-5, with D perhaps matching TRBD1 (6 bases). This CDR3 is 14 amino acids long. Germline V gene data show CDR1 as MNHEY and CDR2 as SVGAGI. The V end was cut by 6 bases, the J end by 2 bases, with 11 bases between.

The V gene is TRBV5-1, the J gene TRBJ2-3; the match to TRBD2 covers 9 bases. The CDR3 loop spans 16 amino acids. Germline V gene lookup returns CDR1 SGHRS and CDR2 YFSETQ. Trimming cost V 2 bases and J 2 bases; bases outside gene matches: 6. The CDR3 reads CASSFGLAGSTDTQYF. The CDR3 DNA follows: TGCGCCAGCAGCTTCGGCCTAGCGGGGTCCACAGATACGCAGTATTTT.

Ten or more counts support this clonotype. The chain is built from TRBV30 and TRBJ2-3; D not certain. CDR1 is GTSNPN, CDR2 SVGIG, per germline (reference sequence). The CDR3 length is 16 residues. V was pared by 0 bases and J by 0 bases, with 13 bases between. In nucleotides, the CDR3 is TGTGCCTGGAGTGTAAATATCCGGGTCAGCACAGATACGCAGTATTTT. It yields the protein CAWSVNIRVSTDTQYF.

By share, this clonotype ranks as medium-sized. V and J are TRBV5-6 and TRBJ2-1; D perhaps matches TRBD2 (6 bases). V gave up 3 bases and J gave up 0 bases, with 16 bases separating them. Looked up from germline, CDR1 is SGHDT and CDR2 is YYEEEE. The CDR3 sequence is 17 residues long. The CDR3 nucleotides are TGTGCCAGCAGCTGGGACTCGGGGATAGGCTCCTACAATGAGCAGTTCTTC. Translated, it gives CASSWDSGIGSYNEQFF.

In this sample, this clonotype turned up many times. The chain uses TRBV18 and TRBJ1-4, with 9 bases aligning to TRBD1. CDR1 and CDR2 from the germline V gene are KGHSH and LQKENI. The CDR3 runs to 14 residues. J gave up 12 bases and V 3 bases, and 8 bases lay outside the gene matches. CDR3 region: CASSPGGTGRELFF. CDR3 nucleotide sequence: TGTGCCAGCTCACCCGGCGGGACAGGGAGGGAACTGTTTTTT.

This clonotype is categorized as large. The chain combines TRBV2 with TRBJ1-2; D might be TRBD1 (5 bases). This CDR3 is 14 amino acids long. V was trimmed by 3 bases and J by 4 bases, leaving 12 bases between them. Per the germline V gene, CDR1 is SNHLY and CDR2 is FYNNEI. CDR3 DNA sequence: TGTGCCAGCAGTGAGAGGGGTCAGTCCTATGGCTACACCTTC. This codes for CASSERGQSYGYTF. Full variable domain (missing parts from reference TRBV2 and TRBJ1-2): EPEVTQTPSHQVTQMGQEVILRCVPISNHLYFYWYRQILGQKVEFLVSFYNNEISEKSEIFDDQFSVERPDGSNFTLKIRSTKLEDSAMYFCASSERGQSYGYTFGSGTRLTVV.

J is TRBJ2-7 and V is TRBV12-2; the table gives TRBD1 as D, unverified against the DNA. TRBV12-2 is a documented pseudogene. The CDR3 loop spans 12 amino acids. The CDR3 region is CAGAGGAYEQYF. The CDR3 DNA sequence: TGTGCCGGGGCAGGGGGCGCGTACGAGCAGTACTTC.

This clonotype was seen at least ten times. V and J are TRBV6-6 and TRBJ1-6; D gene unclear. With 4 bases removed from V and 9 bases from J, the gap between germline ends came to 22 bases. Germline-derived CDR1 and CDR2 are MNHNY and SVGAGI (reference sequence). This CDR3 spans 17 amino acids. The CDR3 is CASSSGLVTASRSPLHF. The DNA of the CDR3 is TGTGCCAGCAGTTCCGGACTCGTAACTGCGAGTCGTTCACCCCTCCACTTT.

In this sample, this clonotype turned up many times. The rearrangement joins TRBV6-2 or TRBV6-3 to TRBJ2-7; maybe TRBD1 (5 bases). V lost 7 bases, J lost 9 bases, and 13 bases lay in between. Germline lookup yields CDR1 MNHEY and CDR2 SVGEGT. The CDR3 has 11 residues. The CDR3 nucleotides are TGTGCCAGCAACCAGGGCGGCGGGCAGTACTTC. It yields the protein CASNQGGGQYF.

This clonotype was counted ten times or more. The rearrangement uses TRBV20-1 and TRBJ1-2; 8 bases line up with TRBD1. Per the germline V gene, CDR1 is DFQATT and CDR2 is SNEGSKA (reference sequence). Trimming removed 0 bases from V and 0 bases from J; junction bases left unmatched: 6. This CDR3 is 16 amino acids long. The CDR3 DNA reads TGCAGTGCTAGAGAGGCAGGGGGCCTGGCTAACTATGGCTACACCTTC. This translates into CSAREAGGLANYGYTF.

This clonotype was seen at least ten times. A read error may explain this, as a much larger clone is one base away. CDR3 bases: TGTGCCAGCAGTTACGTCGGGACCGACGAGCAGTACTTC. It encodes CASSYVGTDEQYF. This chain joins TRBV6-5 and TRBJ2-7, with D tentatively TRBD1 or TRBD2 (5 bases each). Trimming shortened V by 2 bases and J by 5 bases, and 10 bases separated the two germline ends. Per the germline V gene, CDR1 is MNHEY and CDR2 is SVGAGI. The CDR3 consists of 13 residues.

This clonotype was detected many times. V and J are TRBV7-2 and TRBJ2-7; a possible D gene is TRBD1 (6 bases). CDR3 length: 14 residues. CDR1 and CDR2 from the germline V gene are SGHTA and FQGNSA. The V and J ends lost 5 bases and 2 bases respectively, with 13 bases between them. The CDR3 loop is CASSRPAGAYEQYF. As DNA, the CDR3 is TGTGCCAGCAGCCGCCCGGCAGGGGCCTACGAGCAGTACTTC.

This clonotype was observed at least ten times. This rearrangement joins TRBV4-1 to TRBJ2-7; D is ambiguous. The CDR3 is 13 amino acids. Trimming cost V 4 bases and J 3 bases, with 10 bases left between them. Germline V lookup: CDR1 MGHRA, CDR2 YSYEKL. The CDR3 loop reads CASSPEPLYEQYF. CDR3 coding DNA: TGCGCCAGCAGCCCAGAGCCCCTCTACGAGCAGTACTTC.

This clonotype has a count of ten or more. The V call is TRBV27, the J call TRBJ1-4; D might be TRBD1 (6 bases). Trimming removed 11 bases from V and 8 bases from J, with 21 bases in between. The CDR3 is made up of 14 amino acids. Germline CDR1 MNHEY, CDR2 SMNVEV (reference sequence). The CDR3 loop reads CACWGGGPDEKLFF. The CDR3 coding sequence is TGTGCCTGCTGGGGGGGCGGGCCGGACGAAAAACTGTTTTTT.

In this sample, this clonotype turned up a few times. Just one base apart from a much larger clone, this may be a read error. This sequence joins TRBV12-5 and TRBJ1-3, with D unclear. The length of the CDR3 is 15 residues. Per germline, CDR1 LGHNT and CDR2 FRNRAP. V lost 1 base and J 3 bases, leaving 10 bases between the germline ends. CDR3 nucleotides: TGTGCTAGTGGTTTGGGGGGTCTGAGTGGAAACACCATATATTTT. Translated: CASGLGGLSGNTIYF.

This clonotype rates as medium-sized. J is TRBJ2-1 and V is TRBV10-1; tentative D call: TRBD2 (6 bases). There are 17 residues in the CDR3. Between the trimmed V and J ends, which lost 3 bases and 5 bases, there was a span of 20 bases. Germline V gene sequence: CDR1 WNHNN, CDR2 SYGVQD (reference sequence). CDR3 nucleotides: TGCGCCAGCAGTGATGAGGAGGGGAGCTATAGGGACAATGAGCAGTTCTTC. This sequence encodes CASSDEEGSYRDNEQFF.

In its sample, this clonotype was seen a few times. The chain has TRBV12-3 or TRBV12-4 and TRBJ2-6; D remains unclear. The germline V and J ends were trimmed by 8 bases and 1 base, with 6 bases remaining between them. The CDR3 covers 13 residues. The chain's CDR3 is CASLLSGANVLTF. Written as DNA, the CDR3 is TGTGCCAGCTTACTTTCTGGGGCCAACGTCCTGACTTTC.

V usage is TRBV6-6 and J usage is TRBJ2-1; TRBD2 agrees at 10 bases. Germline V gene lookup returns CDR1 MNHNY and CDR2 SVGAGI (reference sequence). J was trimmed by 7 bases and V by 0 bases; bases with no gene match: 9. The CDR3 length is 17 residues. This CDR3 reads CASSYSSGLAGDNEQFF. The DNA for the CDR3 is TGTGCCAGCAGTTACTCCTCCGGGCTAGCGGGGGATAATGAGCAGTTCTTC.

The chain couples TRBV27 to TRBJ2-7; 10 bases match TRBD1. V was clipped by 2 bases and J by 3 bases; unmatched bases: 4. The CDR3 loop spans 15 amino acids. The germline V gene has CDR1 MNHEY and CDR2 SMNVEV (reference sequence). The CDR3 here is CASSLAGTGVYEQYF. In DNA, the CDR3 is TGTGCCAGCAGTTTAGCGGGGACAGGGGTCTACGAGCAGTACTTC.

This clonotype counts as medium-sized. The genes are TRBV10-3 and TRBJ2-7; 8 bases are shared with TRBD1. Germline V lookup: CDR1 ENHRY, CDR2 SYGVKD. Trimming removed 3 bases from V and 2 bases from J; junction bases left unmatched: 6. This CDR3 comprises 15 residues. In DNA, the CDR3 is TGTGCCATCAGTGACCCTGGACAGGGCGCCTACGAGCAGTACTTC. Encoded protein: CAISDPGQGAYEQYF.